This TCR beta chain was identified in a study of tumor-infiltrating lymphocytes in primary liver carcinoma. The study, taken as a whole, reports: Lesser overlap characterized tumor-adjacent and tumor-blood pairs relative to tumor region pairs. Tumors had a top-250-clone fraction that was significantly higher than blood (p = 0.039).

This clonotype was detected many times. Its antigen is not identified. The length of the CDR3 is 13 residues. Germline V gives CDR1 SGHRS, CDR2 YFSETQ. Trimming shortened V by 5 bases and J by 5 bases, and 11 bases separated the two germline ends. The source material, 20-30 mg of unsorted bulk tissue, was used to co-extract RNA and DNA. TCR beta cDNA was reverse-transcribed from about 500 ng of total RNA. The reaction used a constant-region primer and ProtoScript II reverse transcriptase. Three rounds of nested multiplex PCR with slightly modified ARM-PCR produced TCR beta libraries. Researchers ran the first two PCR rounds for roughly 11 cycles each with TRBV1-TRBV30 forward primers and a C-beta reverse primer. TCRdb processed the multiplex PCR reads anew with MiXCR; each CDR3 protein has one entry. The sample lists about 120,000 distinct CDR3 sequences; under 70% were seen once.

Sequencing used tumor-adjacent normal liver tissue. The chain employs TRBV5-1 and TRBJ2-1; perhaps D is TRBD1 or TRBD2 (5 bases each). This TCR came from a woman between 55 and 75 years old with primary liver carcinoma and hepatitis B virus infection. CDR3 region: CASRSGTHNEQFF. The CDR3 DNA follows: TGCGCCAGCAGGTCCGGGACCCACAATGAGCAGTTCTTC. The whole variable domain, remainder taken from reference TRBV5-1 and TRBJ2-1, is KAGVTQTPRYLIKTRGQQVTLSCSPISGHRSVSWYQQTPGQGLQFLFEYFSETQRNKGNFPGRFSGRQFSNSRSEMNVSTLELGDSALYLCASRSGTHNEQFFGPGTRLTVL.